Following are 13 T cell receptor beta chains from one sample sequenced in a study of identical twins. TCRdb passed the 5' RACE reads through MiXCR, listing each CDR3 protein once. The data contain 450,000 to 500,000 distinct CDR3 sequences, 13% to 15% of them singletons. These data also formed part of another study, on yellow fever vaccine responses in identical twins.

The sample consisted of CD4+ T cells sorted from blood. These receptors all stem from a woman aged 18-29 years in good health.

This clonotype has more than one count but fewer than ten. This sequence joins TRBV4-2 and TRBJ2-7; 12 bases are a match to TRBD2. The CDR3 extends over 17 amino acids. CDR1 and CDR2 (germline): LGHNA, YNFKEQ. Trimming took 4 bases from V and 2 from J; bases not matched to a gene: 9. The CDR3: CASSPRVASGGAYEQYF. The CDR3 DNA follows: TGTGCCAGCAGCCCCCGGGTGGCTAGCGGGGGGGCCTACGAGCAGTACTTC.

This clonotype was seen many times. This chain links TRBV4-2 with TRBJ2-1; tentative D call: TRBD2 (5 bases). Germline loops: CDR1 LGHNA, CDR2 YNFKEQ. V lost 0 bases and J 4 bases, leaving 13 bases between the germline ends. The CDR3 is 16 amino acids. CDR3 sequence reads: CASSQDAGGGYNEQFF. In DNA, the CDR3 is TGTGCCAGCAGCCAAGATGCAGGCGGCGGGTACAATGAGCAGTTCTTC.

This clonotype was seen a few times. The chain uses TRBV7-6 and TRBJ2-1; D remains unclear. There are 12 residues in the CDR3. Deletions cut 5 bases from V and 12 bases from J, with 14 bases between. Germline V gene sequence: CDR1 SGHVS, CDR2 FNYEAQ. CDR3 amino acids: CASSTPPLGQFF. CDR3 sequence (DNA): TGTGCCAGCAGCACACCTCCTTTGGGGCAGTTCTTC.

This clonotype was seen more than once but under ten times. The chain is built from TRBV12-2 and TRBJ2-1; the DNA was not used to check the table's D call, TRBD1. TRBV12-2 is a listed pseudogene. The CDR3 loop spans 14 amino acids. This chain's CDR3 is CASRIPGLENEQFF. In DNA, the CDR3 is TGTGCAAGTCGTATACCGGGTTTGGAAAATGAGCAGTTCTTC.

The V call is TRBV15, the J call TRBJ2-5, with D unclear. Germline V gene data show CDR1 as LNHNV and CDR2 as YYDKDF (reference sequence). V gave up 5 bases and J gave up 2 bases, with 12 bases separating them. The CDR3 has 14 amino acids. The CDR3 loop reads CATSFYDGQETQYF. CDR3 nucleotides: TGTGCCACCAGCTTTTACGACGGGCAAGAGACCCAGTACTTC.

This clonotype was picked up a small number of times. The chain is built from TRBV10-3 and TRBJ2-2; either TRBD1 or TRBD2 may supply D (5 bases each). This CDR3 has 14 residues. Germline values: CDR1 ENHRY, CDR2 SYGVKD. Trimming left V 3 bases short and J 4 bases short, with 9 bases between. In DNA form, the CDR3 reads TGTGCCATCAGTGAACGGGGCGGCACCGGGGAGCTGTTTTTT. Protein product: CAISERGGTGELFF.

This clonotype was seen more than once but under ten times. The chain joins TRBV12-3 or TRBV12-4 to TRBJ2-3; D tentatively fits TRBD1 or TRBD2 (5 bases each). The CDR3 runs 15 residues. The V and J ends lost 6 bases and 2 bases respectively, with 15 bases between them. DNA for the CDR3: TGTGCCAGCAGGCCAACGGGGACGGACACAGATACGCAGTATTTT. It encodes CASRPTGTDTDTQYF.

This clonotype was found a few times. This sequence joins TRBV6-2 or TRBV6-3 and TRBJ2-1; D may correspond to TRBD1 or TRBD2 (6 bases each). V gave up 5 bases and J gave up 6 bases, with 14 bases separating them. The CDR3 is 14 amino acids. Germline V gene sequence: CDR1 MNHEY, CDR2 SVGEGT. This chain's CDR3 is CASSEGGHFNEQFF. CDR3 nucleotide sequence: TGTGCCAGCAGTGAGGGGGGCCACTTCAATGAGCAGTTCTTC.

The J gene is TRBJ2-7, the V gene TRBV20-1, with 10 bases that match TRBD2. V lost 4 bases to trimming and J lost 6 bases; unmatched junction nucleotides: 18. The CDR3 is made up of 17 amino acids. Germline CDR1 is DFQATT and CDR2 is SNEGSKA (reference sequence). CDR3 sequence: CSATPGLAIAFSGEQYF. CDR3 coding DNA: TGCAGTGCTACCCCGGGACTAGCGATTGCCTTTAGCGGCGAGCAGTACTTC.

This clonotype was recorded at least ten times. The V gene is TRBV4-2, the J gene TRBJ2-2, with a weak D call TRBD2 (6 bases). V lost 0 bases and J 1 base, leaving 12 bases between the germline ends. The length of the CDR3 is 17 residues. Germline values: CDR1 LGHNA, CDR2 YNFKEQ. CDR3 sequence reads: CASSQEPGLVNTGELFF. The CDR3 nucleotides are TGTGCCAGCAGCCAAGAGCCGGGACTGGTGAACACCGGGGAGCTGTTTTTT.

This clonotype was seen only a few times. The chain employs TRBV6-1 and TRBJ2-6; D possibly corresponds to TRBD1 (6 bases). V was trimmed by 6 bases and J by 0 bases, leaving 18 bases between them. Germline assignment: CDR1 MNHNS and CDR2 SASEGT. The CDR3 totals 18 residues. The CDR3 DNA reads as TGTGCCAGCAGGAGGGGGACACTCGACCACTCTGGGGCCAACGTCCTGACTTTC. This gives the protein CASRRGTLDHSGANVLTF.

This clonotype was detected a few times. The CDR3 region is CASSHDRVGTEAFF. The DNA of the CDR3 is TGCGCCAGCAGCCATGACAGGGTAGGAACTGAAGCTTTCTTT. The V call is TRBV4-3, the J call TRBJ1-1, with TRBD1 matching over 7 bases. Germline V gene data show CDR1 as LGHNA and CDR2 as YSLEER. The CDR3 is 14 residues long. Trimming took 3 bases from V and 5 from J; bases not matched to a gene: 6.

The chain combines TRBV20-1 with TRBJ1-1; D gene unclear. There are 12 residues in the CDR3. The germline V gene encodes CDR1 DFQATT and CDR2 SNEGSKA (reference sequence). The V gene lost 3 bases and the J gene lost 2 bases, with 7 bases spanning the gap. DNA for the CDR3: TGCAGTGCTAGGTGGGTTAACACTGAAGCTTTCTTT. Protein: CSARWVNTEAFF.